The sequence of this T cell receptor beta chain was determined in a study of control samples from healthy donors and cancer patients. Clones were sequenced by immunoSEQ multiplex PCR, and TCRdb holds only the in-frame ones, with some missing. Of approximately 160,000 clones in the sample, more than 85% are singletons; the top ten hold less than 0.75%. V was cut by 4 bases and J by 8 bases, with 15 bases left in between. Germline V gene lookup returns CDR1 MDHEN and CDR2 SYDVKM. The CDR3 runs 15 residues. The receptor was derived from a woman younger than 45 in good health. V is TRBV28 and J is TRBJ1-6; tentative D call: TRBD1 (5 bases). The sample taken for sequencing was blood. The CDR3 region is CASSSVWGGDSPLHF. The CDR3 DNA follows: TGTGCCAGCAGTTCCGTATGGGGGGGGGATTCACCCCTCCACTTT.